Listed below are T cell receptor beta chains from one sample, sequenced in a study of T cell changes during pregnancy in multiple sclerosis. This table comes from immunoSEQ multiplex PCR, and its TCRdb copy is limited to in-frame clones, with some not included. This table holds 35,000 to 45,000 clones, roughly nine tenths found once. The specimen was peripheral blood, collected before pregnancy. The source of these receptors is a female donor with multiple sclerosis, enrolled in a pregnancy study. The CDR3 runs from the conserved cysteine through the conserved F or W. D genes are given only for firm matches. Part of the rows lack a size; the others show once, few, many or a class for expanded clones.

V gene	D gene	clone size	J gene	CDR3 length	CDR3 protein	CDR3 DNA
TRBV5-6	TRBD1	NA	TRBJ2-4	14	CASRHYRGKNIQYF	TGTGCCAGCAGGCATTACAGGGGCAAAAACATTCAGTACTTC
TRBV10-3	TRBD2	NA	TRBJ2-2	14	CAARLAENTGELFF	TGTGCCGCCCGACTAGCGGAGAACACCGGGGAGCTGTTTTTT
TRBV7-6	TRBD2	NA	TRBJ2-1	14	CASSGLAGRNEQFF	TGTGCCAGCAGCGGACTAGCGGGCCGCAATGAGCAGTTCTTC
TRBV7-9	NA	NA	TRBJ1-1	14	CASSSFSGRTEAFF	TGTGCCAGCAGCTCTTTCTCGGGTCGTACGGAAGCTTTCTTT
TRBV13	NA	NA	TRBJ2-7	13	CASSPIPENEQYF	TGTGCCAGCAGCCCCATACCGGAGAACGAGCAGTACTTC
TRBV28	TRBD1	NA	TRBJ1-5	15	CASSSGQGGGQPQHF	TGTGCCAGCAGTTCGGGACAGGGGGGGGGTCAGCCCCAGCATTTT
TRBV9	TRBD2	NA	TRBJ2-2	18	CASSGIPPGLAGAGELFF	TGTGCCAGCAGCGGAATCCCCCCGGGACTAGCGGGAGCCGGGGAGCTGTTTTTT
TRBV2	NA	NA	TRBJ1-1	14	CASSSQGRNTEAFF	TGTGCCAGCAGTAGTCAGGGCCGGAACACTGAAGCTTTCTTT
TRBV4-1	NA	once	TRBJ1-3	16	CASSQAQQGPGNTIYF	TGCGCCAGCAGCCAAGCTCAACAGGGCCCTGGAAACACCATATATTTT
TRBV7-9	NA	NA	TRBJ1-1	16	CASSLGFGGAGTEAFF	TGTGCCAGCAGCTTAGGTTTCGGGGGGGCCGGCACTGAAGCTTTCTTT
TRBV7-9	TRBD2	NA	TRBJ2-5	14	CASSLTSVQETQYF	TGTGCCAGCAGCTTGACTAGCGTCCAAGAGACCCAGTACTTC
TRBV4-1	NA	NA	TRBJ1-3	16	CASSQGQWDSGNTIYF	TGCGCCAGCAGCCAAGGACAGTGGGACTCTGGAAACACCATATATTTT
TRBV5-1	TRBD1	NA	TRBJ1-2	16	CASSKDRYLDVYGYTF	TGCGCCAGCAGCAAGGACAGGTACTTAGACGTGTATGGCTACACCTTC
TRBV15	TRBD2	NA	TRBJ2-7	14	CATSNLADYYEQYF	TGTGCCACCAGCAACCTAGCGGATTACTACGAGCAGTACTTC
TRBV6-1	NA	NA	TRBJ2-6	15	CASSEAGSGANVLTF	TGTGCCAGCAGTGAAGCCGGCTCTGGGGCCAACGTCCTGACTTTC
TRBV19	NA	NA	TRBJ2-1	13	CASTLGVWNEQFF	TGTGCCAGTACTCTAGGGGTCTGGAATGAGCAGTTCTTC
TRBV5-5	TRBD2	NA	TRBJ2-7	15	CASSDRLAGATEQYF	TGTGCCAGCAGCGATCGACTAGCGGGAGCAACGGAGCAGTACTTC
TRBV28	TRBD1	NA	TRBJ1-2	16	CASTPRAGGYNYGYTF	TGTGCCAGCACCCCGAGGGCAGGGGGATATAACTATGGCTACACCTTC
TRBV10-1	TRBD2	NA	TRBJ2-5	15	CASSSGTSGQETQYF	TGCGCCAGCAGCTCCGGGACTAGCGGCCAAGAGACCCAGTACTTC
TRBV30	NA	few	TRBJ1-1	14	CAHKFYGGNTEAFF	TGTGCCCACAAATTCTACGGGGGGAACACTGAAGCTTTCTTT
TRBV5-1	TRBD1	NA	TRBJ1-2	19	CASSLFGVGQVTENYGYTF	TGCGCCAGCAGCTTGTTCGGGGTGGGACAGGTGACTGAAAACTATGGCTACACCTTC
TRBV7-8	TRBD2	once	TRBJ2-7	16	CASSLGGLAGAYEQYF	TGTGCCAGCAGCTTAGGGGGACTAGCGGGTGCCTACGAGCAGTACTTC
TRBV10-2	NA	NA	TRBJ1-2	14	CASSAAVETFGYTF	TGCGCCAGCAGTGCCGCGGTCGAGACTTTTGGCTACACCTTC
TRBV6-6	TRBD1	NA	TRBJ2-2	16	CASSYFQGASTGELFF	TGTGCCAGCAGTTACTTCCAGGGGGCGTCCACCGGGGAGCTGTTTTTT
TRBV6-6	NA	NA	TRBJ2-2	15	CASSYSNRDTGELFF	TGTGCCAGCAGTTACTCGAACAGAGACACCGGGGAGCTGTTTTTT
TRBV4-1	TRBD1	NA	TRBJ1-1	15	CASSQKTGVSPEAFF	TGCGCCAGCAGCCAGAAGACAGGGGTTAGTCCTGAAGCTTTCTTT
TRBV30	NA	NA	TRBJ1-1	11	CAWSTGTTAFF	TGTGCCTGGAGCACAGGGACCACCGCTTTCTTT
TRBV18	NA	NA	TRBJ2-7	18	CASSPLPSWRLLDREQYF	TGTGCCAGCTCACCGCTACCCTCTTGGAGACTCCTAGATCGCGAGCAGTACTTC
TRBV7-9	TRBD1	NA	TRBJ2-7	15	CASSLVVTGPYEQYF	TGTGCCAGCAGCTTAGTGGTGACAGGGCCCTACGAGCAGTACTTC
TRBV5-1	NA	once	TRBJ1-2	15	CASSLTIQGVYGYTF	TGCGCCAGCAGCTTGACGATCCAGGGCGTCTATGGCTACACCTTC
TRBV5-1	TRBD2	once	TRBJ2-7	15	CASSLAPSGSYEQYF	TGCGCCAGCAGCTTGGCTCCTAGCGGGAGCTACGAGCAGTACTTC
TRBV27	TRBD1	NA	TRBJ1-6	18	CASSLGTGRVAYNSPLHF	TGTGCCAGCAGCCTCGGGACAGGGAGGGTCGCCTATAATTCACCCCTCCACTTT
TRBV13	NA	NA	TRBJ2-6	13	CASSPGGANVLTF	TGTGCCAGCAGCCCCGGGGGGGCCAACGTCCTGACTTTC
TRBV11-3	TRBD1	NA	TRBJ2-4	14	CASSSQGELDIQYF	TGTGCCAGCAGCTCACAGGGGGAATTGGACATTCAGTACTTC
TRBV7-2	NA	NA	TRBJ1-1	14	CASSLGQMNTEAFF	TGTGCCAGCAGCTTAGGCCAGATGAACACTGAAGCTTTCTTT
TRBV7-2	TRBD2	NA	TRBJ2-1	15	CASSLESLAVKEQFF	TGTGCCAGCAGCTTAGAGAGTCTAGCGGTAAAAGAGCAGTTCTTC
TRBV29-1	TRBD2	NA	TRBJ2-5	16	CSVDGAASGRGETQYF	TGCAGCGTTGACGGAGCTGCTAGCGGGAGGGGAGAGACCCAGTACTTC
TRBV6-6	TRBD2	NA	TRBJ2-7	13	CASSRDYRYEQYF	TGTGCCAGCAGTCGGGACTACCGATACGAGCAGTACTTC
TRBV5-1	TRBD2	NA	TRBJ2-3	16	CASSSGLAGNTDTQYF	TGCGCCAGCAGCTCCGGACTAGCGGGGAACACAGATACGCAGTATTTT
TRBV19	NA	NA	TRBJ2-7	15	CASSAGPGAWGEQYF	TGTGCCAGTAGTGCGGGACCCGGGGCCTGGGGAGAGCAGTACTTC
TRBV19	NA	once	TRBJ2-7	12	CASSIADNEQYF	TGTGCCAGTAGTATAGCGGACAACGAGCAGTACTTC
TRBV4-3	NA	NA	TRBJ2-7	15	CASSQEPSSTYEQYF	TGCGCCAGCAGCCAAGAACCTAGCTCGACCTACGAGCAGTACTTC
TRBV7-2	TRBD2	NA	TRBJ2-7	14	CASSPKRDHYEQYF	TGTGCCAGCAGCCCCAAGCGGGACCACTACGAGCAGTACTTC
TRBV11-2	NA	NA	TRBJ1-5	13	CASSLERSQPQHF	TGTGCCAGCAGCTTAGAGCGGTCTCAGCCCCAGCATTTT
TRBV7-9	NA	NA	TRBJ1-1	16	CASSFHSGQSNTEAFF	TGTGCCAGCAGCTTTCACTCCGGACAGTCGAACACTGAAGCTTTCTTT
TRBV5-8	TRBD1	NA	TRBJ2-3	15	CASSLGDSSTDTQYF	TGTGCCAGCAGCTTGGGGGACAGTAGCACAGATACGCAGTATTTT
TRBV7-2	TRBD1	NA	TRBJ1-1	14	CASSSGQGNTEAFF	TGTGCCAGCAGCTCGGGACAGGGGAACACTGAAGCTTTCTTT
TRBV18	NA	NA	TRBJ1-1	15	CASSPRDTVFTEAFF	TGTGCCAGCTCACCACGGGACACCGTTTTCACTGAAGCTTTCTTT